This T cell receptor beta chain is from a study of T cells in Graves' hyperthyroidism and ophthalmopathy. The CDR3 sequence is 16 residues long. CDR1 is MDHEN and CDR2 is SYDVKM in the germline V gene. There were TCR beta CDR3 regions amplified from RNA transcripts. Initially, a first-round RT-PCR of the TCR CDR3 employed the HTBI primer set. TCRdb recomputed calls from the multiplex PCR reads with MiXCR, one row per CDR3 protein. The table lists hundreds of thousands of distinct CDR3 sequences, about 16% of them singletons. This clonotype occurred a few times. The junction differs from germline at one of its ends, possibly a read error.

The sequencing input was blood. This receptor was taken from a woman aged 40 to 50 with Graves' ophthalmopathy. This chain joins TRBV28 and TRBJ2-1; 11 bases are a match to TRBD2. The CDR3 loop is CASSSAGTSGYNGQFF. The CDR3 region has the DNA TGTGCCAGCAGTTCCGCCGGGACTAGCGGATACAATGGGCAGTTCTTC.